This passage covers 26 T cell receptor beta chains from one sample sequenced in a study of radiation and T cells in renal cell carcinoma. As to time point: blood 2 weeks post-SBRT. The treatment denotes: 15 Gy SBRT to primary tumor, nephrectomy 4 weeks later. Only in-frame clones appear in the TCRdb table, and some are missing; sequencing was by immunoSEQ multiplex PCR. The table lists more than 100,000 clones, 88% of them singletons. This sample comprised blood, obtained from a patient whose treatment included radiotherapy and nephrectomy. The receptors derive from a woman in her 70s with renal cell carcinoma.

The CDR3, as DNA: TGTGCCAGCAGCTTCGGCAGGGGGCTGTACGAGCAGTACTTC. Its protein is CASSFGRGLYEQYF. V usage is TRBV5-8 and J usage is TRBJ2-7, with TRBD1 identical over 8 bases. Germline assignment: CDR1 SGHTS and CDR2 YDEGEE. V was clipped by 2 bases and J by 4 bases; unmatched bases: 5. This CDR3 has 14 residues.

The chain employs TRBV10-3 and TRBJ2-5; 7 bases are shared with TRBD2. The J call is doubtful: the DNA matches TRBJ2-7 better. Per germline, CDR1 ENHRY and CDR2 SYGVKD. The CDR3 has 13 residues. CDR3 bases: TGTGCCATCGGAACTAGCGAGGTCGACGAGCAGTACTTC. This translates into CAIGTSEVDEQYF.

This clone has only one observation. V gene TRBV4-2 combines with J gene TRBJ2-2; D ambiguous. Trimming stripped 3 bases from V and 2 bases from J, with 22 bases between. The CDR3 loop spans 19 amino acids. CDR1 LGHNA and CDR2 YNFKEQ come from the germline V gene. The CDR3, as DNA: TGTGCCAGCAGCCAGCTCCTAGGAGCCGTGGTCCGAAACACCGGGGAGCTGTTTTTT. Encoded protein: CASSQLLGAVVRNTGELFF.

This chain joins TRBV9 and TRBJ1-6; no reliable D call. The V end lost 0 bases, the J end lost 10 bases, and 8 bases lay between the germline ends. CDR1 is SGDLS, CDR2 YYNGEE, per germline. This CDR3 has 13 residues. The DNA of the CDR3 is TGTGCCAGCAGCGTAGCAGTTGGGTCACCCCTCCACTTT. As protein: CASSVAVGSPLHF.

The chain couples TRBV4-1 to TRBJ1-5; D not certain. This CDR3 comprises 13 residues. The V and J ends lost 2 bases and 4 bases respectively, with 6 bases between them. CDR1 and CDR2 (germline): MGHRA, YSYEKL. CDR3: CASSQTANQPQHF. As DNA, the CDR3 is TGCGCCAGCAGCCAAACAGCTAATCAGCCCCAGCATTTT.

V and J are TRBV4-3 and TRBJ2-2, with 7 nucleotides matching TRBD1. CDR3 size: 17 residues. J was trimmed by 3 bases and V by 0 bases; bases with no gene match: 7. Germline V gene data show CDR1 as LGHNA and CDR2 as YSLEER. CDR3 coding DNA: TGCGCCAGCAGCCAAGAGGGGGCAGGGGGATACACCGGGGAGCTGTTTTTT. Protein: CASSQEGAGGYTGELFF.

The chain is built from TRBV9 and TRBJ2-1, with D tentatively TRBD1 (6 bases). V lost 5 bases to trimming and J lost 7 bases, with 10 bases between them. This CDR3 has 12 amino acids. Germline CDR1 reads SGDLS; CDR2 reads YYNGEE. The DNA for the CDR3 is TGTGCCAGCAGTGTACAGGGAAATGAGCAGTTCTTC. It translates to CASSVQGNEQFF.

This chain connects TRBV7-8 to TRBJ2-2, with 8 nucleotides matching TRBD1. Per the germline V gene, CDR1 is SGHVS and CDR2 is FQNEAQ. The CDR3 loop spans 16 amino acids. V lost 5 bases, J lost 1 base, and 6 bases stayed unmatched. CDR3 nucleotide sequence: TGTGCCAGCAGCCCATGGACAGGGATGAACACCGGGGAGCTGTTTTTT. This encodes CASSPWTGMNTGELFF.

CDR3 nucleotide sequence: TGTGCCAGCAGCTCCCCACGCGGGGACACTGAAGCTTTCTTT. The encoded protein is CASSSPRGDTEAFF. The chain employs TRBV5-4 and TRBJ1-1; D unclear. The CDR3 extends over 14 amino acids. Germline CDR1 reads SGHNT; CDR2 reads YYREEE (reference sequence). V was trimmed by 3 bases and J by 3 bases, leaving 12 bases between them.

This chain joins TRBV9 and TRBJ1-2, with 7 bases matching TRBD1. Looked up from germline, CDR1 is SGDLS and CDR2 is YYNGEE. The CDR3 has 14 residues. With V trimmed by 3 bases and J by 6 bases, 8 bases remained unmatched. The CDR3 nucleotides are TGTGCCAGCAGCGGAGGGGGCGGCCCAAATGGCTACACCTTC. It encodes CASSGGGGPNGYTF.

This clone was detected once. The chain uses TRBV7-2 and TRBJ1-5, with D unresolved. Germline V gene sequence: CDR1 SGHTA, CDR2 FQGNSA. With 4 bases removed from V and 7 bases from J, the gap between germline ends came to 17 bases. This CDR3 is built from 15 residues. The CDR3 sequence: CASSSRREARQPQHF. For the CDR3, the DNA is TGTGCCAGCAGCTCGCGCCGAGAGGCGAGGCAGCCCCAGCATTTT.

The chain is built from TRBV27 and TRBJ1-5; D is ambiguous. Germline V lookup: CDR1 MNHEY, CDR2 SMNVEV (reference sequence). Trimming left V 6 bases short and J 0 bases short, with 9 bases between. The CDR3 loop spans 14 amino acids. Here the CDR3 reads CASSDPYSNQPQHF. As DNA, the CDR3 is TGTGCCAGCAGCGATCCTTATAGCAATCAGCCCCAGCATTTT.

The V call is TRBV5-1, the J call TRBJ1-4; 12 bases are shared with TRBD1. Germline trimming cut 0 bases from V and 8 bases from J; bases unmatched to any gene: 2. There are 15 residues in the CDR3. From germline, CDR1 is SGHRS and CDR2 YFSETQ. As DNA, the CDR3 is TGCGCCAGCAGCTTGGAGGGACAGGGGGCGGAAAAACTGTTTTTT. Translating gives CASSLEGQGAEKLFF.

The chain employs TRBV4-2 and TRBJ1-1; unclear D gene. Trimming cost V 3 bases and J 5 bases, with 10 bases left between them. This CDR3 has 13 amino acids. The germline gives CDR1 LGHNA, CDR2 YNFKEQ. CDR3 region: CASSQQADTEAFF. The CDR3 DNA reads TGTGCCAGCAGCCAGCAGGCGGATACTGAAGCTTTCTTT.

The chain recombines TRBV2 with TRBJ1-4; TRBD1 matches 7 bases. The CDR3 is 13 residues long. Germline trimming cut 1 base from V and 10 bases from J; bases unmatched to any gene: 3. Germline CDR1 reads SNHLY; CDR2 reads FYNNEI. CDR3 region: CASSEGRTGKLFF. CDR3 bases: TGTGCCAGCAGTGAAGGTCGGACAGGAAAACTGTTTTTT.

The chain combines TRBV7-8 with TRBJ2-7, with D perhaps TRBD2 (7 bases). This CDR3 spans 17 amino acids. The V end lost 4 bases, the J end lost 3 bases, and 22 bases lay between the germline ends. The germline CDR1 and CDR2 sequences are SGHVS and FQNEAQ. The CDR3 sequence is CASSSYLKWGGLYEQYF. Here the CDR3 DNA reads TGTGCCAGCAGCTCGTACCTTAAATGGGGGGGCCTCTACGAGCAGTACTTC.

This rearrangement joins TRBV19 to TRBJ1-2; D is perhaps TRBD1 (5 bases). Germline values: CDR1 LNHDA, CDR2 SQIVND (reference sequence). The V end lost 5 bases, the J end lost 4 bases, and 17 bases lay between the germline ends. This CDR3 has 15 residues. CDR3 nucleotide sequence: TGTGCCAGTAGTCCAAGAACCGGGACCGTCTATGGCTACACCTTC. It translates to CASSPRTGTVYGYTF.

The V call is TRBV6-1, the J call TRBJ2-3, with 12 bases that match TRBD2. Germline V CDR1 and CDR2: MNHNS, SASEGT. V was pared by 4 bases and J by 3 bases, with 8 bases of the junction left unmatched. The CDR3 consists of 17 residues. The CDR3 here is CASSVLAGGLGTDTQYF. Here the CDR3 DNA reads TGTGCCAGCAGTGTGCTAGCGGGGGGGCTTGGGACAGATACGCAGTATTTT.

This chain joins TRBV6-6 and TRBJ2-5; 8 bases map to TRBD1. The ends lost 0 bases at V and 1 base at J; junction bases unmatched: 4. This CDR3 is 16 amino acids long. Germline V gene lookup returns CDR1 MNHNY and CDR2 SVGAGI (reference sequence). The CDR3 sequence is CASSYSGDRFQETQYF. CDR3 nucleotides: TGTGCCAGCAGTTACTCAGGGGACAGGTTCCAAGAGACCCAGTACTTC.

Only one count was recorded for this clone. The chain combines TRBV27 with TRBJ2-3; tentatively, D is TRBD2 (6 bases). CDR1 and CDR2 from the germline V gene are MNHEY and SMNVEV (reference sequence). The CDR3 has 16 amino acids. Trimming pared 5 bases from V and 3 bases from J, leaving 18 bases between. The CDR3 sequence is CASSVTAAGRTDTQYF. The CDR3 DNA reads TGTGCCAGCAGTGTCACCGCGGCGGGGCGGACAGATACGCAGTATTTT.

The CDR3 protein is CASSQDGTPNQPQHF. The CDR3 DNA reads TGTGCCAGCTCCCAGGACGGTACGCCCAATCAGCCCCAGCATTTT. This chain uses TRBV18 with TRBJ1-5; D remains ambiguous. The germline V gene encodes CDR1 KGHSH and CDR2 LQKENI. CDR3 length: 15 residues. V was clipped by 6 bases and J by 3 bases, with 15 bases between them.

The genes are TRBV9 and TRBJ2-5, with TRBD1 identical over 7 bases. Trimming took 3 bases from V and 0 from J; bases not matched to a gene: 8. This CDR3 region has 16 residues. Germline CDR1 reads SGDLS; CDR2 reads YYNGEE. CDR3: CASSERRTGNQETQYF. The CDR3 region has the DNA TGTGCCAGCAGCGAGCGGCGGACAGGCAACCAAGAGACCCAGTACTTC.

This chain uses TRBV5-1 with TRBJ1-5; TRBD1 is a possible D gene (5 bases). CDR3 length: 15 amino acids. V shed 0 bases and J shed 5 bases, with 12 bases lying between them. The germline gives CDR1 SGHRS, CDR2 YFSETQ. The CDR3 protein is CASSLGDRGDQPQHF. DNA of the CDR3: TGCGCCAGCAGCTTGGGCGACAGAGGGGATCAGCCCCAGCATTTT.

The rearrangement links TRBV7-2 to TRBJ1-2, with 10 positions matching TRBD1. The CDR3 runs to 14 residues. The germline gives CDR1 SGHTA, CDR2 FQGNSA. Unmatched junction bases numbered 5, after V lost 6 bases and J lost 4 bases. CDR3: CASRPGQGIYGYTF. Written as DNA, the CDR3 is TGTGCCAGCAGACCGGGACAGGGGATCTATGGCTACACCTTC.

The chain uses TRBV6-5 and TRBJ2-5, with 9 bases that match TRBD2. Germline-derived CDR1 and CDR2 are MNHEY and SVGAGI. This CDR3 is 14 amino acids long. The V segment lost 7 bases and the J segment 5 bases; nucleotides outside the gene matches: 8. The CDR3 spells CASTGGGALETQYF. CDR3 DNA sequence: TGTGCCAGCACAGGCGGGGGGGCCTTGGAGACCCAGTACTTC.

V usage is TRBV13 and J usage is TRBJ2-7; the match to TRBD2 covers 8 bases. The germline V gene encodes CDR1 PRHDT and CDR2 FYEKMQ (reference sequence). This CDR3 region has 15 residues. Germline trimming cut 4 bases from V and 3 bases from J; bases unmatched to any gene: 8. The CDR3: CASSYPSGWDYEQYF. Here the CDR3 DNA reads TGTGCCAGCAGCTATCCTAGCGGGTGGGACTACGAGCAGTACTTC.